This TCR beta chain comes out of a study of CD8+CD57+ T cells in acquired aplastic anemia. For the study at large: An average of 3.2 ug of DNA was obtained from sorted CD4+ and CD8+ cells. Approximately 9.9 million reads, on average, were obtained for CD4+ cells from healthy donors. Whole-study findings and limits: Patients showed no significant difference from controls in CD8+ Simpson's diversity. Both patients and controls carried the same twenty-nine CD8+ CDR3 sequences.

The CDR3 sequence is 16 residues long. V shed 8 bases and J 3 bases; nucleotides not matched to a gene: 12. TCR beta VDJ and CDR3 were profiled, and genomic DNA was the template. TCRdb passed the reads through MiXCR, listing each CDR3 protein once. The sample includes 350,000 to 450,000 distinct CDR3 sequences, 55% to 75% seen only once; the top ten take under 5%. This clonotype occurred many times. The target antigen is unknown. This clonotype was obtained from a human donor in good health, serving as a control. The J gene is TRBJ2-1, the V gene TRBV12-3 or TRBV12-4; 8 bases are shared with TRBD2. What was sequenced was sorted CD4+, CD8+, or CD8+CD57+ T cells (not recorded which) from PBMCs. The CDR3: CASLWRGAGGYNEQFF. The CDR3, as DNA: TGTGCCAGCCTTTGGAGGGGGGCGGGGGGCTACAATGAGCAGTTCTTC.